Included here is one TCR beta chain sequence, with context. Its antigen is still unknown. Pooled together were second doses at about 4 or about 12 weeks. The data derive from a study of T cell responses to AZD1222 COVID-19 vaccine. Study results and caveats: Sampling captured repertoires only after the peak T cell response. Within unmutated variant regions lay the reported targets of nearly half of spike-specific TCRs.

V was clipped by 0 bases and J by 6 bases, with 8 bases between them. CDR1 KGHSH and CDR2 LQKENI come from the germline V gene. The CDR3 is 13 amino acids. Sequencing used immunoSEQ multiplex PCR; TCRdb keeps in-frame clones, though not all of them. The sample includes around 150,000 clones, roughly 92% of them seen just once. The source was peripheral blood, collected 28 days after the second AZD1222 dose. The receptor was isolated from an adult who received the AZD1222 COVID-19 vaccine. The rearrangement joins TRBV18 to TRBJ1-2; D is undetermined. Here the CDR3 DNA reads TGTGCCAGCTCACCACCCCTACCGAATGGCTACACCTTC. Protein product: CASSPPLPNGYTF. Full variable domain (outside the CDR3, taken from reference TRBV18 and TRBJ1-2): NAGVMQNPRHLVRRRGQEARLRCSPMKGHSHVYWYRQLPEEGLKFMVYLQKENIIDESGMPKERFSAEFPKEGPSILRIQQVVRGDSAAYFCASSPPLPNGYTFGSGTRLTVV.